The 29 T cell receptor beta chains in this list originate from one sample, sequenced in a study of blood T cell repertoires in COVID-19. The data were produced by immunoSEQ multiplex PCR, yet TCRdb's version contains in-frame clones alone and is incomplete. The sample lists around 270,000 clones, around 88% occurring once. What was sequenced was peripheral blood. All receptors come from a man aged 25 to 40 with acute or convalescent COVID-19.

As for this clone: At the DNA level, this CDR3 is encoded by other sequences in the same sample as well. V usage is TRBV27 and J usage is TRBJ2-1, with D unresolved. CDR3 size: 15 residues. Germline V gene lookup returns CDR1 MNHEY and CDR2 SMNVEV (reference sequence). The V end was cut by 3 bases, the J end by 3 bases, with 12 bases between. The CDR3 nucleotides read TGTGCCAGCAGTTTTGGGTTGGCTAGCTACAATGAGCAGTTCTTC. Its translation: CASSFGLASYNEQFF.

This clone was recorded only once. V is TRBV5-1 and J is TRBJ1-4, with a weak D call TRBD1 (5 bases). Between the trimmed V and J ends, which lost 7 bases and 3 bases, there was a span of 13 bases. There are 14 residues in the CDR3. Germline loops: CDR1 SGHRS, CDR2 YFSETQ. The CDR3: CASCRGRANEKLFF. The DNA of the CDR3 is TGCGCCAGCTGCCGGGGGAGAGCTAATGAAAAACTGTTTTTT.

This rearrangement joins TRBV27 to TRBJ2-7; a possible D gene is TRBD1 (6 bases). Germline lookup yields CDR1 MNHEY and CDR2 SMNVEV (reference sequence). CDR3 length: 17 amino acids. Trimming took 6 bases from V and 4 from J, leaving 25 bases between them. DNA for the CDR3: TGTGCCAGCAGCCTCTCTTTGGGGGCCAAGGGGCTATACGAGCAGTACTTC. Translating it yields CASSLSLGAKGLYEQYF.

This sequence joins TRBV28 and TRBJ1-1; D possibly corresponds to TRBD1 (5 bases). The CDR3 spans 15 residues. Trimming took off 5 bases at V and 1 base at J, with 14 bases between the two ends. Germline assignment: CDR1 MDHEN and CDR2 SYDVKM. CDR3 protein: CASSPYVGQNTEAFF. CDR3 sequence (DNA): TGTGCCAGCAGTCCTTATGTGGGGCAGAACACTGAAGCTTTCTTT.

This chain uses TRBV10-3 with TRBJ2-1; D is uncertain. Germline assignment: CDR1 ENHRY and CDR2 SYGVKD. V lost 4 bases to trimming and J lost 10 bases, with 8 bases between them. The CDR3 contains 11 residues. This chain's CDR3 is CAISGVAEQFF. The CDR3 region has the DNA TGTGCCATCAGTGGCGTAGCCGAGCAGTTCTTC.

A single count supports this clone. The chain combines TRBV30 with TRBJ1-1; D is unclear. This CDR3 spans 11 amino acids. Germline V gives CDR1 GTSNPN, CDR2 SVGIG (reference sequence). Trimming shortened V by 1 base and J by 5 bases, and 5 bases separated the two germline ends. The CDR3 loop is CAWSERTEAFF. In DNA, the CDR3 is TGTGCCTGGAGTGAGCGAACTGAAGCTTTCTTT.

V usage is TRBV29-1 and J usage is TRBJ1-3; D gene unclear. Germline V gene lookup returns CDR1 SQVTM and CDR2 ANQGSEA. The CDR3 runs to 12 residues. The germline V and J ends were trimmed by 7 bases and 1 base, with 8 bases remaining between them. The CDR3 coding sequence is TGCAGCGCCGACAAATCTGGAAACACCATATATTTT. Its translation is CSADKSGNTIYF.

V gene TRBV7-6 combines with J gene TRBJ2-7, with 8 bases aligning to TRBD1. The trim removed 0 bases at V and 3 bases at J, leaving 7 bases unmatched. Germline lookup yields CDR1 SGHVS and CDR2 FNYEAQ. The CDR3 is 16 residues long. CDR3 DNA sequence: TGTGCCAGCAGCTTAGCGCGGACAGGGTCAGGCTACGAGCAGTACTTC. The encoded protein is CASSLARTGSGYEQYF.

This rearrangement joins TRBV11-1 to TRBJ2-5; D gene uncertain. V lost 5 bases, J lost 5 bases, and 12 bases lay in between. The CDR3 loop spans 13 amino acids. Germline CDR1 reads SGHAT; CDR2 reads FQDESV (reference sequence). CDR3 nucleotide sequence: TGTGCCAGCAGCCGAGGAACAACGGAGACCCAGTACTTC. It specifies CASSRGTTETQYF.

A few counts support this clone. The chain recombines TRBV19 with TRBJ1-2; TRBD1 matches at 10 bases. CDR3 size: 15 residues. V trimming: 7 bases; J trimming: 8 bases; junction bases outside the gene matches: 13. Germline assignment: CDR1 LNHDA and CDR2 SQIVND (reference sequence). The CDR3 nucleotides are TGTGCCAGTACCGCTTGGTGGACAGGGGGTAAGGGCTACACCTTC. It translates to CASTAWWTGGKGYTF.

The chain combines TRBV9 with TRBJ1-1, with D uncertain. V lost 3 bases and J lost 4, with 16 bases in between. The CDR3 length is 15 residues. CDR1 SGDLS and CDR2 YYNGEE come from the germline V gene. The CDR3 nucleotides read TGTGCCAGCAGCGCCGCAGGCAGTCTGAGCACTGAAGCTTTCTTT. It specifies CASSAAGSLSTEAFF.

J is TRBJ2-2 and V is TRBV19, with 7 bases aligning to TRBD2. The CDR3 contains 15 residues. Losses at the gene ends were 3 bases for V and 2 bases for J; bases not matched to a gene: 3. Germline lookup yields CDR1 LNHDA and CDR2 SQIVND (reference sequence). CDR3 DNA: TGTGCCAGTAGTATCGGGGGGAGTAACACCGGGGAGCTGTTTTTT. Its protein product is CASSIGGSNTGELFF.

The chain employs TRBV5-1 and TRBJ2-7; 7 bases are shared with TRBD1. The length of the CDR3 is 15 residues. Germline CDR1 SGHRS, CDR2 YFSETQ. The V gene end was trimmed by 2 bases and the J gene end by 3 bases; junction bases not matched to a gene: 8. CDR3 sequence: CASSLQTGSIYEQYF. DNA for the CDR3: TGCGCCAGCAGCTTACAGACAGGGAGTATCTACGAGCAGTACTTC.

The chain uses TRBV11-2 and TRBJ2-3; 15 bases align to TRBD2. The CDR3 totals 17 residues. Looked up from germline, CDR1 is SGHAT and CDR2 is FQNNGV. V dropped 0 bases and J dropped 4; count of bases not matched to a gene: 2. The CDR3 is CASSLEGLAGGADTQYF. The CDR3 DNA reads as TGTGCCAGCAGCTTAGAGGGACTAGCGGGAGGTGCAGATACGCAGTATTTT.

The rearrangement joins TRBV4-2 to TRBJ2-7, with 10 nucleotides matching TRBD2. The length of the CDR3 is 16 residues. Germline V gene data show CDR1 as LGHNA and CDR2 as YNFKEQ. Trimming removed 4 bases from V and 2 bases from J; junction bases left unmatched: 8. The CDR3 DNA reads as TGTGCCAGCAGCCCAGCGGGACTAGCGTTCCCCTACGAGCAGTACTTC. This encodes CASSPAGLAFPYEQYF.

The chain is built from TRBV27 and TRBJ2-7; D is unresolved. The germline gives CDR1 MNHEY, CDR2 SMNVEV (reference sequence). The germline V and J ends were trimmed by 5 bases and 3 bases, with 14 bases remaining between them. The CDR3 consists of 14 residues. The CDR3 coding sequence is TGTGCCAGCAGTCAATGGGTCCCAGGCTACGAGCAGTACTTC. Its translation is CASSQWVPGYEQYF.

J is TRBJ1-1 and V is TRBV11-1, with D unclear. The CDR3 is 13 amino acids. V was trimmed by 5 bases and J by 5 bases, leaving 12 bases between them. Germline CDR1 is SGHAT and CDR2 is FQDESV (reference sequence). The CDR3 protein is CASSREQLTEAFF. The CDR3 region has the DNA TGTGCCAGCAGCCGAGAACAGCTAACTGAAGCTTTCTTT. Combining the CDR3 with reference TRBV11-1 and TRBJ1-1 gives the whole variable domain EAEVAQSPRYKITEKSQAVAFWCDPISGHATLYWYRQILGQGPELLVQFQDESVVDDSQLPKDRFSAERLKGVDSTLKIQPAELGDSAMYLCASSREQLTEAFFGQGTRLTVV.

The gene calls are TRBV19 and TRBJ2-7; D possibly corresponds to TRBD1 (5 bases). V gave up 5 bases and J gave up 1 base, with 9 bases separating them. This CDR3 has 13 residues. Per the germline V gene, CDR1 is LNHDA and CDR2 is SQIVND (reference sequence). Written as DNA, the CDR3 is TGTGCCAGTAGTCCCGGACATTCCTACGAGCAGTACTTC. This translates into CASSPGHSYEQYF.

The CDR3 sequence: CASSLTPSGIGTEAFF. Written as DNA, the CDR3 is TGTGCCAGCAGCTTAACGCCGTCGGGGATTGGCACTGAAGCTTTCTTT. This chain joins TRBV7-3 and TRBJ1-1; D gene unclear. CDR1 and CDR2 (germline): SGHTA, FQGTGA. This CDR3 contains 16 residues. Trimming pared 0 bases from V and 4 bases from J, leaving 15 bases between.

The chain's CDR3 is CASNVLAGETQYF. The CDR3 nucleotides read TGTGCCAGCAACGTACTAGCGGGAGAGACCCAGTACTTC. This chain links TRBV2 with TRBJ2-5; 9 bases match TRBD2. Germline assignment: CDR1 SNHLY and CDR2 FYNNEI. The J segment lost 4 bases and the V segment lost 7 bases, leaving 4 bases of the junction unmatched. This CDR3 spans 13 amino acids.

The chain carries TRBV2 and TRBJ1-2; D unclear. CDR3 length: 14 residues. Trimming cost V 2 bases and J 8 bases, with 15 bases left between them. Germline V gene sequence: CDR1 SNHLY, CDR2 FYNNEI. CDR3 loop: CASSEYGGVEGYTF. The CDR3 region has the DNA TGTGCCAGCAGTGAATATGGCGGGGTGGAAGGCTACACCTTC.

Of note for this clone: In the same sample, other DNA sequences code for this CDR3. The gene calls are TRBV27 and TRBJ2-1; 9 bases map to TRBD2. The CDR3 runs 14 residues. Unmatched junction bases numbered 0, after V lost 3 bases and J lost 3 bases. Looked up from germline, CDR1 is MNHEY and CDR2 is SMNVEV (reference sequence). CDR3 nucleotide sequence: TGTGCCAGCAGTTTTAGCGGGGGCTACAATGAGCAGTTCTTC. This translates into CASSFSGGYNEQFF.

This CDR3 reads CASSVGPSGGHNEQFF. The CDR3 bases are TGTGCCAGCAGCGTAGGGCCTAGCGGGGGACACAATGAGCAGTTCTTC. This chain joins TRBV9 and TRBJ2-1; 10 bases match TRBD2. V was clipped by 0 bases and J by 5 bases; unmatched bases: 5. CDR3 size: 16 residues. Germline CDR1 and CDR2: SGDLS and YYNGEE.

The J gene is TRBJ2-7, the V gene TRBV7-9; D may be TRBD1 (6 bases). Between the trimmed V and J ends, which lost 5 bases and 5 bases, there was a span of 10 bases. Per the germline V gene, CDR1 is SEHNR and CDR2 is FQNEAQ (reference sequence). The length of the CDR3 is 12 residues. The CDR3 sequence is CASSPGGDEQYF. In DNA, the CDR3 is TGTGCCAGCAGCCCTGGGGGCGACGAGCAGTACTTC.

In its sample, this clone was seen once. The rearrangement joins TRBV10-2 to TRBJ2-7, with D possibly matching TRBD2 (7 bases). The V gene lost 6 bases and the J gene lost 5 bases, with 20 bases spanning the gap. This CDR3 comprises 15 residues. Looked up from germline, CDR1 is WSHSY and CDR2 is SAAADI. The CDR3 sequence is CASSDKGGGTHEQYF. The CDR3 coding sequence is TGCGCCAGCAGCGATAAAGGGGGGGGTACCCACGAGCAGTACTTC.

The chain uses TRBV6-5 and TRBJ1-1; D is possibly TRBD1 (5 bases). The germline CDR1 and CDR2 sequences are MNHEY and SVGAGI. The CDR3 runs 13 residues. V lost 2 bases, J lost 4 bases, and 8 bases lay in between. The CDR3 loop reads CASSYRGVTEAFF. The CDR3 bases are TGTGCCAGCAGTTACAGGGGCGTCACTGAAGCTTTCTTT.

The chain recombines TRBV30 with TRBJ1-6; D remains unclear. The CDR3 sequence is 13 residues long. CDR1 and CDR2 (germline): GTSNPN, SVGIG (reference sequence). V dropped 3 bases and J dropped 6 bases, with 9 bases sitting between them. CDR3 loop: CAWRRGVNSPLHF. CDR3 nucleotide sequence: TGTGCCTGGAGACGGGGTGTTAATTCACCCCTCCACTTT.

The V call is TRBV11-2, the J call TRBJ1-1, with 7 nucleotides matching TRBD1. This CDR3 contains 15 residues. V was clipped by 2 bases and J by 0 bases; unmatched bases: 3. Germline CDR1 is SGHAT and CDR2 is FQNNGV. CDR3 residues: CASSLSGQVNTEAFF. The CDR3 DNA is TGTGCCAGCAGCTTATCAGGACAGGTGAACACTGAAGCTTTCTTT. Full variable domain (remainder filled in from reference TRBV11-2 and TRBJ1-1): EAGVAQSPRYKIIEKRQSVAFWCNPISGHATLYWYQQILGQGPKLLIQFQNNGVVDDSQLPKDRFSAERLKGVDSTLKIQPAKLEDSAVYLCASSLSGQVNTEAFFGQGTRLTVV.

The chain combines TRBV19 with TRBJ1-1; 7 nucleotides agree with TRBD1. The germline gives CDR1 LNHDA, CDR2 SQIVND (reference sequence). V lost 4 bases to trimming and J lost 4 bases; unmatched junction nucleotides: 3. This CDR3 has 13 residues. CDR3 amino acids: CASSNYRGTEAFF. In DNA form, the CDR3 reads TGTGCCAGTAGTAACTACAGGGGCACTGAAGCTTTCTTT.